This passage covers 3 T cell receptor beta chains from one sample sequenced in a study of CD8 T cells in ankylosing spondylitis. MiXCR, run by TCRdb on the 5' RACE reads, gives a single entry per CDR3 protein. Found here are around 180,000 distinct CDR3 sequences, roughly 20% of them singletons; the top ten hold around 4%. Sequences were obtained from blood, either unsorted or a sorted T cell fraction (not recorded which). The receptors shown here come from a male donor aged 10-29 years with ankylosing spondylitis or in good health (not recorded which).

This clonotype was picked up many times. The J gene is TRBJ2-4, the V gene TRBV5-6, with D perhaps matching TRBD1 or TRBD2 (5 bases each). Trimming stripped 3 bases from V and 7 bases from J, with 17 bases between. The CDR3 spans 15 residues. Germline CDR1 reads SGHDT; CDR2 reads YYEEEE. CDR3 in amino acids: CASSSYSGGTNIQYF. Written as DNA, the CDR3 is TGTGCCAGCAGCTCCTACAGTGGGGGAACGAACATTCAGTACTTC.

The table lists this clonotype with many counts. J is TRBJ1-5 and V is TRBV20-1; 10 bases fit TRBD1. V trimming: 6 bases; J trimming: 7 bases; junction bases outside the gene matches: 9. The CDR3 consists of 14 residues. In germline, CDR1 is DFQATT, CDR2 SNEGSKA (reference sequence). CDR3 bases: TGCAGTGCAGCCGTTGGACAGGGGGTCCAGCCCCAGCATTTT. This translates into CSAAVGQGVQPQHF.

Only a few counts were recorded for this clonotype. A much larger clone sits a single nucleotide away, making a read error possible. The chain combines TRBV11-1 with TRBJ2-5, with D unclear. The V and J ends lost 1 base and 3 bases respectively, with 6 bases between them. This CDR3 spans 13 amino acids. The germline CDR1 and CDR2 sequences are SGHAT and FQDESV (reference sequence). CDR3 loop: CASSLGVEETQYF. CDR3 nucleotide sequence: TGTGCCAGCAGCTTAGGGGTGGAAGAGACCCAGTACTTC.